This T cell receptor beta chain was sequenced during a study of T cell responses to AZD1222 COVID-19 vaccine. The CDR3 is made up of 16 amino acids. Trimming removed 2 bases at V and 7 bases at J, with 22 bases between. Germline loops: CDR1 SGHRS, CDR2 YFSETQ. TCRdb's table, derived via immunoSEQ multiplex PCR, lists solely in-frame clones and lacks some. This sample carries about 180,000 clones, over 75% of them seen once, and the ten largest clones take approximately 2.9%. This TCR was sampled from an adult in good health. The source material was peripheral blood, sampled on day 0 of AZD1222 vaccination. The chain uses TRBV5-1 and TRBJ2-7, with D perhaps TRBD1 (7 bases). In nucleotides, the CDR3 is TGCGCCAGCAGCTTTAGCTCACAGATCCAGGGGGGAGAGCAGTACTTC. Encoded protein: CASSFSSQIQGGEQYF. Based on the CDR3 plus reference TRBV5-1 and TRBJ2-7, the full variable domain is KAGVTQTPRYLIKTRGQQVTLSCSPISGHRSVSWYQQTPGQGLQFLFEYFSETQRNKGNFPGRFSGRQFSNSRSEMNVSTLELGDSALYLCASSFSSQIQGGEQYFGPGTRLTVT.